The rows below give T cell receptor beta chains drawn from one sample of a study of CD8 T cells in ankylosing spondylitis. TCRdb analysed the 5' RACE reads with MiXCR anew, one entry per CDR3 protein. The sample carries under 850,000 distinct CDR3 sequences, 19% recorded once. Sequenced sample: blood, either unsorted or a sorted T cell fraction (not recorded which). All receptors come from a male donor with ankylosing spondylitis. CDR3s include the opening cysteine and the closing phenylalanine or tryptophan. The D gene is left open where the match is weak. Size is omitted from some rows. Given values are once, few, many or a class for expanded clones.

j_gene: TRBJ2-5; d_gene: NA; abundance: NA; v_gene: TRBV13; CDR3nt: TGTGCCAGCAGCTTAGGGCTTCAGGGGCCCGGGGAGACCCAGTACTTC; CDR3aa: CASSLGLQGPGETQYF
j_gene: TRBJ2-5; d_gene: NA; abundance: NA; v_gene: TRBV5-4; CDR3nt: TGTGCCAGCAGCCTTACAGGGGAGGTGACCCAGTACTTC; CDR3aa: CASSLTGEVTQYF
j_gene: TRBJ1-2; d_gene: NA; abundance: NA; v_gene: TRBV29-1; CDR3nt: TGCAGCGCCTGGTCGGCAGGGGACCACTATGGCTACACCTTC; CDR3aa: CSAWSAGDHYGYTF
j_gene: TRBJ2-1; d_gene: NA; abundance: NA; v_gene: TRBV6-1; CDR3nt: TGTGCCAGCAGTGAACCCGACACACTTGCCTACAATGAGCAGTTCTTC; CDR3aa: CASSEPDTLAYNEQFF
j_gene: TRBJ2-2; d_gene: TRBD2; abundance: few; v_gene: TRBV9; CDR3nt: TGTGCCAGCAGAGACGATCTAGCGGGAGCCGGGGAGCTGTTTTTT; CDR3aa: CASRDDLAGAGELFF
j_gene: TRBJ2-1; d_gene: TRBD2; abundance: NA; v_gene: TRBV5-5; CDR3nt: TGTGCCAGCAGCGGTTTCGGGACTAGCGGGGGTGGTGAGCAGTTCTTC; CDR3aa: CASSGFGTSGGGEQFF
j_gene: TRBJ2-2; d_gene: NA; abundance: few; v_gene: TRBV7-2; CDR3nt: TGTGCCAGCAGCGCACAGGGTGTCGGGGAGCTGTTTTTT; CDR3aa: CASSAQGVGELFF
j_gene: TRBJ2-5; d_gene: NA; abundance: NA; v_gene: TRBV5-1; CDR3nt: TGCGCCAGCAGCTTTGGGTCCTCCCCGGGGGAGACCCAGTACTTC; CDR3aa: CASSFGSSPGETQYF
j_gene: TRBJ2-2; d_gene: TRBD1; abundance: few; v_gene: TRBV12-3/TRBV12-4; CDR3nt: TGTGCCAGCAGTTCCCCGGGACAGGGGGACACCGGGGAGCTGTTTTTT; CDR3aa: CASSSPGQGDTGELFF
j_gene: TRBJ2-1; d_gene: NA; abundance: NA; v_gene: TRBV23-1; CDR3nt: TGCGCCAGCAGCGACTCCGGGACTGGGGGTTTCTATGAGCAGTTCTTC; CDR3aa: CASSDSGTGGFYEQFF